The present T cell receptor beta chain was sequenced within a study of blood T cell repertoires in COVID-19. Study information: Sample material is recorded as cDNA or gDNA derived from T cells, B-cell-depleted T cells, or PBMCs.

Original methodology: Estimation of nucleated cell counts relied on the amplification of reference gene primers. Clones were read by immunoSEQ multiplex PCR, and TCRdb kept only the in-frame ones, dropping some. That table furnishes V, J and clone size, whereas the DNA furnished D and trimming. The sample has fewer than 350,000 clones; about nine tenths are singletons. Deletions cut 3 bases from V and 6 bases from J, with 12 bases between. This CDR3 spans 13 amino acids. Germline V gives CDR1 MGHRA, CDR2 YSYEKL. The TCR sequence derives from a woman in her 30s with COVID-19, enrolled during active disease. Specimen: peripheral blood. The chain combines TRBV4-1 with TRBJ2-7, with no clear D. CDR3 coding DNA: TGCGCCAGCAGCCAGCGCTACCAGGTCGAGCAGTACTTC. Translated: CASSQRYQVEQYF.